These 20 T cell receptor beta chains were all obtained from the same sample, sequenced in a study of ipilimumab plus nivolumab after autologous stem cell transplantation. Generated by immunoSEQ multiplex PCR, the TCRdb table keeps only in-frame clones and is missing some. The sample carries around 15,000 clones, around four fifths recorded once. Material: PBMCs, obtained in a trial of ipilimumab plus nivolumab as post-transplant consolidation. These receptor sequences come from a male donor with diffuse large B-cell lymphoma.

This clone was observed a few times. In the same sample, other DNA sequences code for this CDR3. The rearrangement uses TRBV4-2 and TRBJ1-4, with D possibly TRBD1 on 6 matching bases. Trimming shortened V by 5 bases and J by 4 bases, and 11 bases separated the two germline ends. Germline CDR1 LGHNA, CDR2 YNFKEQ. The CDR3 totals 14 residues. CDR3 bases: TGTGCCAGCAGCTTGGACAGTCTTAATGAAAAACTGTTTTTT. It yields the protein CASSLDSLNEKLFF.

In this sample, this clone turned up once. The J gene is TRBJ1-1, the V gene TRBV7-9; the match to TRBD1 covers 9 bases. Germline lookup yields CDR1 SEHNR and CDR2 FQNEAQ (reference sequence). This CDR3 comprises 14 residues. Trimming at V came to 3 bases and at J to 1 base, leaving 0 bases not matched to a gene. CDR3 nucleotides: TGTGCCAGCAGCTTGGACAGGGGGAACACTGAAGCTTTCTTT. Protein product: CASSLDRGNTEAFF.

J is TRBJ1-4 and V is TRBV7-9; D may be TRBD1 (6 bases). The length of the CDR3 is 16 residues. Looked up from germline, CDR1 is SEHNR and CDR2 is FQNEAQ (reference sequence). Trimming cost V 5 bases and J 2 bases, with 15 bases left between them. CDR3 loop: CASSPRGAWTNEKLFF. The CDR3 region has the DNA TGTGCCAGCAGCCCCCGGGGGGCGTGGACTAATGAAAAACTGTTTTTT.

In regard to this clone: This sample also contains other DNA sequences that code for the same CDR3. The chain employs TRBV27 and TRBJ2-1; no clear D. Trimming removed 8 bases at V and 4 bases at J, with 3 bases between. Germline V gives CDR1 MNHEY, CDR2 SMNVEV (reference sequence). The CDR3 loop spans 10 amino acids. CDR3: CASGYNEQFF. Written as DNA, the CDR3 is TGTGCCAGCGGGTACAATGAGCAGTTCTTC.

The chain employs TRBV6-5 and TRBJ2-1; possible D gene TRBD2, 5 bases. V was shortened by 7 bases and J by 7 bases, with 14 bases between the two germline ends. The germline gives CDR1 MNHEY, CDR2 SVGAGI. CDR3 length: 13 amino acids. For the CDR3, the DNA is TGTGCCAGCACCCGGGGTTCGCGAAATGAGCAGTTCTTC. Its translation is CASTRGSRNEQFF.

This clone was detected only a few times. The chain is built from TRBV7-2 and TRBJ1-2, with TRBD1 matching over 7 bases. With V trimmed by 5 bases and J by 9 bases, 6 bases remained unmatched. Germline lookup yields CDR1 SGHTA and CDR2 FQGNSA. The CDR3 totals 12 residues. CDR3 sequence (DNA): TGTGCCAGCAGCAATGACAGGGCGAGCTACACCTTC. It specifies CASSNDRASYTF.

In this sample, this clone turned up a few times. In nucleotides, the CDR3 is TGTGCCAGCAGCTTGGGGGTATATAATGAAAAACTGTTTTTT. Its protein is CASSLGVYNEKLFF. This chain links TRBV5-6 with TRBJ1-4; no firm D call. This CDR3 contains 14 residues. The germline gives CDR1 SGHDT, CDR2 YYEEEE. V lost 0 bases and J lost 4, with 7 bases in between.

Details on this clone: A read error may account for a junction end that differs from germline. The same CDR3 can be traced to other DNA sequences in this sample. The chain uses TRBV5-1 and TRBJ2-5; the match to TRBD1 covers 7 bases. In germline, CDR1 is SGHRS, CDR2 YFSETQ. The CDR3 spans 14 residues. CDR3 amino acids: CASSLEGQQETQYF. For the CDR3, the DNA is TGCGCCAGCAGCTTGGAGGGACAGCAAGAGACCCAATACTTC.

The chain couples TRBV5-1 to TRBJ2-3; D gene unclear. The CDR3 is 16 amino acids. V lost 4 bases and J lost 4, with 19 bases in between. Germline-derived CDR1 and CDR2 are SGHRS and YFSETQ. In DNA, the CDR3 is TGCGCCAGCAGCCCAACGGTGGGCATACGGGCAGATACGCAGTATTTT. Protein: CASSPTVGIRADTQYF.

CDR3 sequence (DNA): TGTGCCAGCTCACCCGCCAGGGTATCGACCTACGAGCAGTACTTC. Protein sequence: CASSPARVSTYEQYF. The chain carries TRBV18 and TRBJ2-7; weak D call: TRBD1 (5 bases). Per germline, CDR1 KGHSH and CDR2 LQKENI. V was clipped by 3 bases and J by 2 bases, with 14 bases between them. This CDR3 has 15 residues.

About this clone itself: The CDR3 end shows no conserved phenylalanine or tryptophan, and so a read error is likely. It is unclear where the CDR3 begins or ends on the DNA, so no DNA is shown, and the CDR3 is as TCRdb lists it. The chain uses TRBV12-5 and TRBJ1-1. The CDR3 comprises 12 residues, both ends counted. CDR1 is LGHNT, CDR2 FRNRAP, per germline. CDR3 loop: CASGSVPETGAD.

This chain uses TRBV29-1 with TRBJ2-2; D is perhaps TRBD1 (8 bases). The CDR3 is 14 residues long. Germline CDR1 SQVTM, CDR2 ANQGSEA. The V end lost 6 bases, the J end lost 6 bases, and 17 bases lay between the germline ends. In DNA, the CDR3 is TGCAGCGTCAGAGGACAGGGAGGGCCCGGGGAGCTGTTTTTT. This encodes CSVRGQGGPGELFF.

This chain connects TRBV10-3 to TRBJ2-7, with D unclear. This CDR3 has 15 residues. Germline V gives CDR1 ENHRY, CDR2 SYGVKD. Trimming shortened V by 2 bases and J by 2 bases, and 13 bases separated the two germline ends. The CDR3 sequence is CAISESTVRAYEQYF. The CDR3 region has the DNA TGTGCCATCAGTGAGAGCACAGTACGCGCCTACGAGCAGTACTTC.

The chain recombines TRBV12-2 with TRBJ2-2; the table's D call, TRBD2, has no DNA check behind it. TRBV12-2 counts as a pseudogene. This CDR3 is built from 16 residues. CDR3 sequence: CAFPGGNLRHTGELFF. Here the CDR3 DNA reads TGTGCATTTCCGGGGGGAAACCTCCGGCACACCGGGGAGCTGTTTTTT.

The chain carries TRBV2 and TRBJ1-4; D gene uncertain. Trimming took off 0 bases at V and 10 bases at J, with 12 bases between the two ends. This CDR3 has 14 residues. In germline, CDR1 is SNHLY, CDR2 FYNNEI. The CDR3 region has the DNA TGTGCCAGCAGTGAAGCGCAGACAATCGGAAAACTGTTTTTT. Translated, it gives CASSEAQTIGKLFF. Looking up the rest from reference TRBV2 and TRBJ1-4 gives the full variable domain: EPEVTQTPSHQVTQMGQEVILRCVPISNHLYFYWYRQILGQKVEFLVSFYNNEISEKSEIFDDQFSVERPDGSNFTLKIRSTKLEDSAMYFCASSEAQTIGKLFFGSGTQLSVL.

The V gene is TRBV6-6, the J gene TRBJ1-2, with D possibly TRBD1 on 5 matching bases. Germline CDR1 and CDR2: MNHNY and SVGAGI (reference sequence). CDR3 length: 15 residues. The germline V and J ends were trimmed by 7 bases and 4 bases, with 19 bases remaining between them. CDR3 sequence: CASKYGGEDTYGYTF. CDR3 coding DNA: TGTGCCAGCAAATATGGGGGTGAGGATACCTATGGCTACACCTTC.

The chain couples TRBV2 to TRBJ2-7, with 8 bases aligning to TRBD2. This CDR3 has 16 residues. Germline-derived CDR1 and CDR2 are SNHLY and FYNNEI. With V trimmed by 5 bases and J by 2 bases, 11 bases remained unmatched. Written as DNA, the CDR3 is TGTGCCAGCAGTCACCCCCTGGCGGGGGGCACCTACGAGCAGTACTTC. Its protein is CASSHPLAGGTYEQYF.

The CDR3 protein is CASGLGGGVRDEQFF. The CDR3 DNA is TGTGCTAGTGGTTTGGGCGGCGGGGTTAGGGATGAGCAGTTCTTC. The rearrangement joins TRBV12-5 to TRBJ2-1; D might be TRBD2 (6 bases). CDR1 and CDR2 from the germline V gene are LGHNT and FRNRAP. Trimming stripped 1 base from V and 8 bases from J, with 15 bases between. The CDR3 has 15 residues.

V is TRBV14 and J is TRBJ2-5, with TRBD2 matching over 7 bases. The J call may not be correct, given that the DNA end is closer to TRBJ2-7. Germline V gives CDR1 SGHDN, CDR2 FVKESK. The CDR3 runs to 15 residues. CDR3 sequence reads: CASSQESSGDHEQYF. The DNA of the CDR3 is TGTGCCAGCAGCCAAGAATCCAGCGGGGACCACGAGCAGTACTTC.

This clone was found once. The chain couples TRBV30 to TRBJ2-5; 7 bases are shared with TRBD1. From germline, CDR1 is GTSNPN and CDR2 SVGIG (reference sequence). Trimming at V came to 0 bases and at J to 4 bases, leaving 8 bases not matched to a gene. The CDR3 is 15 residues long. The CDR3 DNA follows: TGTGCCTGGAGTGTTATGACAGGGAACCGAGAGACCCAGTACTTC. Protein product: CAWSVMTGNRETQYF.